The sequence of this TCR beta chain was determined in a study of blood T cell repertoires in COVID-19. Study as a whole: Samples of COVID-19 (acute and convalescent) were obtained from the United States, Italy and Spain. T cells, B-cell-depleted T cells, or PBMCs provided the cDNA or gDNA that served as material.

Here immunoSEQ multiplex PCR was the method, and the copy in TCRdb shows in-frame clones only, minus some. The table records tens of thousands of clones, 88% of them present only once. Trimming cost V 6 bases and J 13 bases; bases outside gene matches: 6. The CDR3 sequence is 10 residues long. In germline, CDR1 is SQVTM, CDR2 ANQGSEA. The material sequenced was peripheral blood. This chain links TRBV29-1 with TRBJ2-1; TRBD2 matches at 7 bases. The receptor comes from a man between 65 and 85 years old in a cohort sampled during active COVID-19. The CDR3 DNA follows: TGCAGCGTGGCACTAGCGAAACAGTTCTTC. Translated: CSVALAKQFF.